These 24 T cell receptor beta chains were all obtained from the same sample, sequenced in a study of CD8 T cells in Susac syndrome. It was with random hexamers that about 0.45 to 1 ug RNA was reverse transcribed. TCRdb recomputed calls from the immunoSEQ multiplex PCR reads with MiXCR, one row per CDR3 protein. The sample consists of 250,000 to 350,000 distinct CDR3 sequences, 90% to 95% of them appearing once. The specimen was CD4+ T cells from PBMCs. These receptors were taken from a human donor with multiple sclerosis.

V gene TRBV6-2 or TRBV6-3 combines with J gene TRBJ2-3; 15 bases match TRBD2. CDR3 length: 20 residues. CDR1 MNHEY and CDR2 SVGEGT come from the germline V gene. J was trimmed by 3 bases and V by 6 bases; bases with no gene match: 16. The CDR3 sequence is CASSTPPGLAGGSRTDTQYF. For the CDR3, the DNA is TGTGCCAGCAGCACCCCTCCGGGACTAGCGGGAGGAAGCAGGACAGATACGCAGTATTTT.

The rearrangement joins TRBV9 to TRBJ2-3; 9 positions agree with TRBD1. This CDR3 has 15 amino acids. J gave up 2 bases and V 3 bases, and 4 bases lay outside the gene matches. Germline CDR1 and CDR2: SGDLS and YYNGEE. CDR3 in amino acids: CASSATGGHTDTQYF. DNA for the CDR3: TGTGCCAGCAGCGCCACAGGGGGCCACACAGATACGCAGTATTTT.

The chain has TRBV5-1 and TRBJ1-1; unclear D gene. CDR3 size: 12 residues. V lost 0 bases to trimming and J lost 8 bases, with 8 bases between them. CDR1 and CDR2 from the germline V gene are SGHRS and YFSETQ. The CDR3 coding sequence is TGCGCCAGCAGCTTGGCGGGATCAGAAGCTTTCTTT. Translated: CASSLAGSEAFF.

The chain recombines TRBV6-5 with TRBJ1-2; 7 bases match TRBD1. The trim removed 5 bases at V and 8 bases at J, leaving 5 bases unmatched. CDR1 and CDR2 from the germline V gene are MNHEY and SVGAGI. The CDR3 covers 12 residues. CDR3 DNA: TGTGCCAGCAGTCGACAGGGTCTGGGCTACACCTTC. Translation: CASSRQGLGYTF.

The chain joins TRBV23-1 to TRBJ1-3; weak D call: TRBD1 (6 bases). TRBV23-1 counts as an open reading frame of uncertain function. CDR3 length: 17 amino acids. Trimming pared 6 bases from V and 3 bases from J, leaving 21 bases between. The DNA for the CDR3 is TGCGCCAGCAGCCCTCCTCCACCGGGGGGCCGTGGAAACACCATATATTTT. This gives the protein CASSPPPPGGRGNTIYF.

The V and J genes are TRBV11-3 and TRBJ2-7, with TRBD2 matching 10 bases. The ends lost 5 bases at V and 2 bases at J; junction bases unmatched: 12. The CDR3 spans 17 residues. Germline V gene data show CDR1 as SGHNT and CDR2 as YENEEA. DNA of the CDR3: TGTGCCAGCAGCCCCCCGGCGACTAGCGGGTCGACCTACGAGCAGTACTTC. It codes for CASSPPATSGSTYEQYF.

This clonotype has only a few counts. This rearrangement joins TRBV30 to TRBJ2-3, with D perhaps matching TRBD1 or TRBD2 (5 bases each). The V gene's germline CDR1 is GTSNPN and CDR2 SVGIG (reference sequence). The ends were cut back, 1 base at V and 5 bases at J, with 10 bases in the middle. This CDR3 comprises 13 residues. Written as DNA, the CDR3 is TGTGCCTGGAGTGGGGGTGGGGGAGATACGCAGTATTTT. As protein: CAWSGGGGDTQYF.

The CDR3 here is CASSSVTSGSSYNEQFF. CDR3 DNA sequence: TGTGCCAGCAGCTCGGTTACTAGCGGGAGCTCCTACAATGAGCAGTTCTTC. The chain uses TRBV7-3 and TRBJ2-1; 11 nucleotides agree with TRBD2. J was trimmed by 0 bases and V by 4 bases; bases with no gene match: 5. Germline V gene sequence: CDR1 SGHTA, CDR2 FQGTGA. The CDR3 is made up of 17 amino acids.

CDR3 residues: CASRETGSAFF. The CDR3 DNA follows: TGTGCCAGCAGGGAGACAGGGTCGGCTTTCTTT. The V call is TRBV6-2 or TRBV6-3, the J call TRBJ1-1, with TRBD1 matching 7 bases. The germline V gene has CDR1 MNHEY and CDR2 SVGEGT. The ends lost 6 bases at V and 11 bases at J; junction bases unmatched: 6. The CDR3 is 11 amino acids.

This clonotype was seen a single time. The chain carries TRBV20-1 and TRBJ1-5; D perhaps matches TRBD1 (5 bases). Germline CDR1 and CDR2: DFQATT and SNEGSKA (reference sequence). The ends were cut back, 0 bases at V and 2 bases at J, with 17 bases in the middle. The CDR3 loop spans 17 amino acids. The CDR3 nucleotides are TGCAGTGCTAGAGATGGCGAAGGGGTTTGGGGCAATCAGCCCCAGCATTTT. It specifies CSARDGEGVWGNQPQHF.

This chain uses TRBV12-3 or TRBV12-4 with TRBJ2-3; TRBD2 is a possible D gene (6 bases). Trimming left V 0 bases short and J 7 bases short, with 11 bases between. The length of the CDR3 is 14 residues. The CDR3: CASSLAGGPNTQYF. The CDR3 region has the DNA TGTGCCAGCAGTTTAGCCGGGGGACCGAATACGCAGTATTTT.

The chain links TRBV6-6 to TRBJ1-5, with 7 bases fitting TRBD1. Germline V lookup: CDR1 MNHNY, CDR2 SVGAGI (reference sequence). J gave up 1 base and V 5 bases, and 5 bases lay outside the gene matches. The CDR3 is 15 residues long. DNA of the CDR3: TGTGCCAGCAGTCCGACAGGGTGGAGCAATCAGCCCCAGCATTTT. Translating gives CASSPTGWSNQPQHF.

CDR3 residues: CASGVRMNTEAFF. CDR3 DNA sequence: TGTGCCAGCGGCGTCAGAATGAACACTGAAGCTTTCTTT. The gene calls are TRBV12-3 or TRBV12-4 and TRBJ1-1, with D unclear. The CDR3 sequence is 13 residues long. V was pared by 8 bases and J by 0 bases, with 10 bases between.

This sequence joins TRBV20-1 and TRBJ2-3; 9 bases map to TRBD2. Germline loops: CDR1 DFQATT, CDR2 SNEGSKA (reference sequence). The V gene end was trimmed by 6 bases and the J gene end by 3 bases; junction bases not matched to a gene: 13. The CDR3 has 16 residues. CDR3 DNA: TGCAGTGCGCGAGTTGGGCTAGCGGGAATGACAGATACGCAGTATTTT. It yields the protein CSARVGLAGMTDTQYF.

The CDR3 loop reads CSVRTGAATEAFF. The CDR3 bases are TGCAGCGTTAGGACAGGGGCGGCCACTGAAGCTTTCTTT. The gene calls are TRBV29-1 and TRBJ1-1; 9 positions match TRBD1. Germline trimming cut 5 bases from V and 4 bases from J; bases unmatched to any gene: 5. The CDR3 sequence is 13 residues long. Per the germline V gene, CDR1 is SQVTM and CDR2 is ANQGSEA. The full variable domain, completed using reference TRBV29-1 and TRBJ1-1, is SAVISQKPSRDICQRGTSLTIQCQVDSQVTMMFWYRQQPGQSLTLIATANQGSEATYESGFVIDKFPISRPNLTFSTLTVSNMSPEDSSIYLCSVRTGAATEAFFGQGTRLTVV.

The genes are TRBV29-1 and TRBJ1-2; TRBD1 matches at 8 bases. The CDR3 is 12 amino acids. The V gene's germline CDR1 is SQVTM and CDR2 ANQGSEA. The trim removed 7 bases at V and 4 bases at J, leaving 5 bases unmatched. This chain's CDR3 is CSAQQGGYGYTF. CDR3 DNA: TGCAGCGCTCAACAGGGGGGCTATGGCTACACCTTC.

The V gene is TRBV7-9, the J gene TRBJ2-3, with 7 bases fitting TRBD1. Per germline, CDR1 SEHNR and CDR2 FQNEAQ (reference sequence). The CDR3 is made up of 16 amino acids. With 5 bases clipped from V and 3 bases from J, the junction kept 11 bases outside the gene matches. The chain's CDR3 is CASSGNRGRRTDTQYF. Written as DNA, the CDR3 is TGTGCCAGCAGCGGAAACAGGGGCCGGCGGACAGATACGCAGTATTTT. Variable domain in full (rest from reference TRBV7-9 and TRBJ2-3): DTGVSQNPRHKITKRGQNVTFRCDPISEHNRLYWYRQTLGQGPEFLTYFQNEAQLEKSRLLSDRFSAERPKGSFSTLEIQRTEQGDSAMYLCASSGNRGRRTDTQYFGPGTRLTVL.

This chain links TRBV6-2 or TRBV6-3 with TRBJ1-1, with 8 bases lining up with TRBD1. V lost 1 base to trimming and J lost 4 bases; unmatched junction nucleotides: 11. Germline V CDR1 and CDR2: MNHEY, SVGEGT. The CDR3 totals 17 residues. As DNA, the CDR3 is TGTGCCAGCAGTTACTTTTTTTTACAGGGGGTTGTCACTGAAGCTTTCTTT. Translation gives CASSYFFLQGVVTEAFF.

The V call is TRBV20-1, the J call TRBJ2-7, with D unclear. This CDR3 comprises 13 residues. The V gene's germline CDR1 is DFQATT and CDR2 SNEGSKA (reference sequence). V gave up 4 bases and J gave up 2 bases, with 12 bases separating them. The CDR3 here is CSAKLHRTYEQYF. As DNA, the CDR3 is TGCAGTGCTAAGCTTCACCGAACCTACGAGCAGTACTTC.

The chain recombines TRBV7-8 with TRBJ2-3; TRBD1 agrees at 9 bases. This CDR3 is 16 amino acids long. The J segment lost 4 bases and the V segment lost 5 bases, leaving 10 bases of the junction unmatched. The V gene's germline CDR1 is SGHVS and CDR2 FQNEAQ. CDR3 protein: CASSQVGTGQADTQYF. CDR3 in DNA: TGTGCCAGCAGCCAGGTGGGGACAGGGCAAGCAGATACGCAGTATTTT.

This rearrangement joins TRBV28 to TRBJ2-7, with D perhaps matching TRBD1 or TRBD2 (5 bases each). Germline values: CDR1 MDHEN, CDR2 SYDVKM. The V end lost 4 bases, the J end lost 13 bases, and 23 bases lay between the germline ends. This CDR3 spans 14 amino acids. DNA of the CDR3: TGTGCCAGCAGTTCCTCCCCGGGGCAGCCTCGTCCCTACTTC. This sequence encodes CASSSSPGQPRPYF.

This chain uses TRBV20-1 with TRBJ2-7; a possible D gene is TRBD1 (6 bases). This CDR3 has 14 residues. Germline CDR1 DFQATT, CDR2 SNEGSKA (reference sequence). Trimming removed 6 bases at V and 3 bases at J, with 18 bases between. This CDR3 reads CSARRDMGFYEQYF. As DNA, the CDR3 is TGCAGTGCCCGCCGGGACATGGGATTCTACGAGCAGTACTTC.

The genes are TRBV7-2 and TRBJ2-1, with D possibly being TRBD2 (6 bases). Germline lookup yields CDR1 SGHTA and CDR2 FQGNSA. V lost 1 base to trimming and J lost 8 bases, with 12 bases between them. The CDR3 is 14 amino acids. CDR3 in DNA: TGTGCCAGCAGCTTAGACAGCGGCGGGGATGAGCAGTTCTTC. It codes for CASSLDSGGDEQFF.

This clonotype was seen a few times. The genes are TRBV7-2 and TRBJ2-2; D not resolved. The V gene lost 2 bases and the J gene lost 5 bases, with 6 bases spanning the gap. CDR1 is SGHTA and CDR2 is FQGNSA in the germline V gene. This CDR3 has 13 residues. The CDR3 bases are TGTGCCAGCAGCTTATTCGGGACCGGGGAGCTGTTTTTT. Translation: CASSLFGTGELFF. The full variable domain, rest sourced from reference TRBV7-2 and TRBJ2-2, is GAGVSQSPSNKVTEKGKDVELRCDPISGHTALYWYRQSLGQGLEFLIYFQGNSAPDKSGLPSDRFSAERTGGSVSTLTIQRTQQEDSAVYLCASSLFGTGELFFGEGSRLTVL.